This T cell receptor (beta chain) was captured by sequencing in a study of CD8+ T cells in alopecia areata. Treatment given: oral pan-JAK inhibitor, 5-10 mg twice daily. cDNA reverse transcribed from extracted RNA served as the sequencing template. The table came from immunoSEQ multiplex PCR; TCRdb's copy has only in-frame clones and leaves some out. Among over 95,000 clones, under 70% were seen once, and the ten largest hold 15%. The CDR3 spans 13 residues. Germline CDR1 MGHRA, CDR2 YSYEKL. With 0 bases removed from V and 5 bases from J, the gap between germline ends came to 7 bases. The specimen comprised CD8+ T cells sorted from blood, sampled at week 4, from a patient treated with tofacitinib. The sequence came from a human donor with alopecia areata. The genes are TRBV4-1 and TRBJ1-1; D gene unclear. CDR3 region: CASSQERMTEAFF. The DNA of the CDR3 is TGCGCCAGCAGCCAAGAACGGATGACTGAAGCTTTCTTT.